The present T cell receptor beta chain was sequenced within a study of T-cell reconstitution after alpha-beta-depleted transplantation in children. Overall study findings and caveats: Where alpha-beta T cells came from about two months after transplant was reportedly several hundred expanded graft clones. T-cell numbers and diversity, one year after transplant, stemmed largely from T cells that were newly produced. Surviving thymic progenitors and recipient T cells were the source of high TCRbeta diversity at day 60 in some patients.

TCRbeta library construction was performed incorporating unique molecular identifiers. From the PCR reads, TCRdb called clonotypes with MiXCR, one entry per CDR3 protein. Of roughly 500,000 distinct CDR3 sequences in the sample, under 12% are singletons; the top ten hold roughly 2%. This clonotype was found a few times. Its antigen is unidentified. The CDR3 extends over 16 amino acids. CDR1 is MGHRA and CDR2 is YSYEKL in the germline V gene. The V segment lost 0 bases and the J segment 1 base; nucleotides outside the gene matches: 5. The material was PBMCs, obtained before TCRalphabeta/CD19-depleted stem cell transplant. The chain couples TRBV4-1 to TRBJ1-1; 7 bases map to TRBD1. This clonotype was obtained from a child aged 2-15 years with inherited bone marrow failure, due to receive a stem cell transplant. Here the CDR3 reads CASSQDDGTANTEAFF. For the CDR3, the DNA is TGCGCCAGCAGCCAAGATGACGGGACAGCGAACACTGAAGCTTTCTTT.